The rows below give T cell receptor beta chains drawn from one sample of a study of identical twins. Each CDR3 protein gets one entry after TCRdb re-called the 5' RACE reads with MiXCR. Of 1.5 million to 2 million distinct CDR3 sequences in the sample, more than 30% were seen once. The sequencing input was cord blood. The receptors were sampled from a newborn girl in good health. CDR3s include the opening cysteine and the closing phenylalanine or tryptophan. The order of the fields is CDR3 protein, CDR3 DNA, CDR3 length, V gene, clone size, J gene, D gene. D genes are given only for firm matches. Clone size is not always given. Where it is, it says once, few, many or a class for expanded clones.

CASSLGQSLYEQYF | TGTGCCAGCAGCTTAGGACAGTCACTCTACGAGCAGTACTTC | 14 | TRBV11-1 | few | TRBJ2-7 | .
CASSFLATRGTDTQYF | TGTGCCAGCAGCTTCCTCGCCACACGGGGCACAGATACGCAGTATTTT | 16 | TRBV7-2 | few | TRBJ2-3 | .
CASSEGGQSYEQYF | TGCGCCAGCAGCGAGGGGGGACAGTCCTACGAGCAGTACTTC | 14 | TRBV10-2 | few | TRBJ2-7 | .
CARREGEKLFF | TGTGCCCGCAGGGAAGGAGAAAAACTGTTTTTT | 11 | TRBV12-3/TRBV12-4 | . | TRBJ1-4 | .
CASNQGVNQPQHF | TGTGCCAGCAATCAGGGTGTAAATCAGCCCCAGCATTTT | 13 | TRBV2 | few | TRBJ1-5 | .
CASSLGLAGREQYF | TGTGCCAGCAGCTTGGGACTAGCGGGTAGAGAGCAGTACTTC | 14 | TRBV5-5 | many | TRBJ2-5 | TRBD2
CATSRRSGQGFGYTF | TGTGCCACCAGCAGAAGGTCCGGACAGGGGTTTGGCTACACCTTC | 15 | TRBV15 | . | TRBJ1-2 | TRBD1
CSASWGPISNQPQHF | TGCAGTGCTAGCTGGGGCCCTATTAGCAATCAGCCCCAGCATTTT | 15 | TRBV20-1 | . | TRBJ1-5 | .
CASTVRGLSTDTQYF | TGTGCCAGCACCGTCCGGGGGCTCAGCACAGATACGCAGTATTTT | 15 | TRBV28 | . | TRBJ2-3 | .
CASSLAVLLAGVRDTQYF | TGCGCCAGCAGCTTGGCGGTATTACTAGCGGGAGTGAGAGATACGCAGTATTTT | 18 | TRBV5-1 | . | TRBJ2-3 | TRBD2
CASSQQGMNSPLHF | TGTGCCAGCAGCCAACAGGGGATGAATTCACCCCTCCACTTT | 14 | TRBV4-2 | . | TRBJ1-6 | .
CATGWTSNEQYF | TGTGCCACCGGCTGGACTAGCAATGAGCAGTACTTC | 12 | TRBV24-1 | . | TRBJ2-7 | TRBD2
CASSQGQFYGYTF | TGTGCCAGCAGCCAAGGACAGTTCTATGGCTACACCTTC | 13 | TRBV7-9 | many | TRBJ1-2 | .
CSATKRGGSYNEQYF | TGCAGTGCTACTAAACGGGGGGGCTCCTACAATGAGCAGTACTTC | 15 | TRBV20-1 | . | TRBJ2-7 | TRBD2
CASSYYTSGIGEQFF | TGTGCCAGCAGTTACTATACTAGCGGGATCGGAGAGCAGTTCTTC | 15 | TRBV6-5 | . | TRBJ2-1 | TRBD2
CAISESGLAGGHIQYF | TGTGCCATCAGTGAGTCAGGACTAGCGGGGGGGCACATTCAGTACTTC | 16 | TRBV10-3 | many | TRBJ2-4 | TRBD2
CASSPLGVSYEQYF | TGTGCCAGCAGTCCCTTAGGGGTAAGCTACGAGCAGTACTTC | 14 | TRBV6-1 | few | TRBJ2-7 | .
CSVLTPASSNEQFF | TGCAGCGTTCTCACCCCGGCTAGTAGTAATGAGCAGTTCTTC | 14 | TRBV29-1 | many | TRBJ2-1 | .
CASSLGQGTSSFSYNEQFF | TGTGCCAGCTCACTCGGACAGGGAACTAGCAGCTTCTCCTACAATGAGCAGTTCTTC | 19 | TRBV18 | . | TRBJ2-1 | TRBD1
CSAALVDRGREQYF | TGCAGTGCGGCTCTTGTGGACAGGGGTCGGGAGCAGTACTTC | 14 | TRBV20-1 | few | TRBJ2-7 | TRBD1
CASRQGTLYEQYF | TGTGCCAGCAGGCAGGGGACCCTCTACGAGCAGTACTTC | 13 | TRBV7-2 | . | TRBJ2-7 | .
CAISDLLYNEQYF | TGTGCCATCAGTGACCTACTATACAATGAGCAGTACTTC | 13 | TRBV10-3 | . | TRBJ2-5 | .
CASSGRFKAGNTIYF | TGTGCCAGCAGCGGAAGGTTCAAGGCTGGAAACACCATATATTTT | 15 | TRBV7-6 | . | TRBJ1-3 | .
CASSNGSQDHGYLGETQYF | TGTGCCAGCAGCAATGGTTCGCAGGACCACGGGTATCTTGGAGAGACCCAGTACTTC | 19 | TRBV28 | . | TRBJ2-5 | .
CASSYGTIFYEQFF | TGTGCCAGCAGCTATGGGACTATTTTTTATGAGCAGTTCTTC | 14 | TRBV7-2 | . | TRBJ2-1 | TRBD2
CASRLRLAADTQYF | TGTGCCAGCAGGCTAAGGCTCGCCGCCGATACGCAGTATTTT | 14 | TRBV3-1 | . | TRBJ2-3 | .
CSARGSPGYPSSPLHF | TGCAGTGCTAGAGGAAGTCCGGGATACCCTTCTTCACCCCTCCACTTT | 16 | TRBV20-1 | few | TRBJ1-6 | .
CASSLVVTSKRYEQYF | TGTGCCAGCAGTTTAGTTGTGACTAGCAAACGCTACGAGCAGTACTTC | 16 | TRBV12-3/TRBV12-4 | . | TRBJ2-7 | TRBD2
CASSPGTSGRVTAAEQFF | TGTGCCAGCTCACCTGGGACTAGCGGGCGGGTTACAGCTGCTGAGCAGTTCTTC | 18 | TRBV18 | . | TRBJ2-1 | TRBD2
CATADRGGDTQYF | TGTGCCACCGCGGACAGGGGGGGAGATACGCAGTATTTT | 13 | TRBV24-1 | . | TRBJ2-3 | TRBD1
CASSPLGTTNSYEQYF | TGTGCCAGCTCACCGCTCGGGACTACCAACTCCTACGAGCAGTACTTC | 16 | TRBV18 | few | TRBJ2-7 | TRBD2
CASSLQGYNSPLHF | TGTGCCAGCAGCTTACAGGGTTATAATTCACCCCTCCACTTT | 14 | TRBV7-2 | many | TRBJ1-6 | .
CSSRQGPNEKLFF | TGCAGCTCTAGACAGGGGCCGAATGAAAAACTGTTTTTT | 13 | TRBV29-1 | . | TRBJ1-4 | TRBD1
CASSEAPVGNQPQHF | TGTGCCAGCAGTGAAGCGCCAGTCGGGAATCAGCCCCAGCATTTT | 15 | TRBV2 | . | TRBJ1-5 | .
CASSLGAVGIQYF | TGTGCCAGCAGTTTAGGGGCAGTGGGCATTCAGTACTTC | 13 | TRBV28 | few | TRBJ2-4 | .
CSARIETQYF | TGCAGTGCTAGAATCGAGACCCAGTACTTC | 10 | TRBV20-1 | many | TRBJ2-5 | .
CATSRVRTGAYNEQFF | TGTGCCACCAGCAGAGTCAGGACAGGGGCCTACAATGAGCAGTTCTTC | 16 | TRBV15 | . | TRBJ2-1 | TRBD1
CASSLGEVAGNEQFF | TGCGCCAGCAGCTTGGGGGAAGTAGCGGGAAATGAGCAGTTCTTC | 15 | TRBV5-1 | few | TRBJ2-1 | TRBD2
CASSPPGFTSTDTQYF | TGCGCCAGCAGCCCCCCTGGGTTTACTAGCACAGATACGCAGTATTTT | 16 | TRBV5-1 | . | TRBJ2-3 | .
CASSELGLREAFF | TGTGCCAGCAGTGAATTAGGCTTACGTGAAGCTTTCTTT | 13 | TRBV6-1 | once | TRBJ1-1 | .
CASSPLSYNEQYF | TGTGCCAGCAGCCCCCTCTCTTACAATGAGCAGTACTTC | 13 | TRBV3-1 | . | TRBJ2-7 | .